Below, 23 T cell receptor beta chains from the same sample are listed, as sequenced in a study of neurological immune-mediated disorders. TCRdb redid the calling of the 5' RACE reads with MiXCR, one entry per CDR3 protein. Counted here are tens of thousands of distinct CDR3 sequences, around 4% occurring once; the ten biggest clones make up roughly 1.7%. Sequencing used PBMCs. These receptors all come from a man aged 25 to 40 with multiple sclerosis.

The table lists this clonotype with many counts. This chain links TRBV5-1 with TRBJ2-1, with TRBD2 identical over 11 bases. The CDR3 spans 18 residues. Germline-derived CDR1 and CDR2 are SGHRS and YFSETQ. V shed 4 bases, J shed 9 bases, and the junction held 18 bases outside the gene matches. The CDR3 nucleotides read TGCGCCAGCAGCGAAGACCCTACTAGCGGGAGAAAGGGTAGTGAGCAGTTCTTC. This sequence encodes CASSEDPTSGRKGSEQFF. The complete variable domain, with remaining parts taken from reference TRBV5-1 and TRBJ2-1, reads KAGVTQTPRYLIKTRGQQVTLSCSPISGHRSVSWYQQTPGQGLQFLFEYFSETQRNKGNFPGRFSGRQFSNSRSEMNVSTLELGDSALYLCASSEDPTSGRKGSEQFFGPGTRLTVL.

This clonotype occurred many times. V and J are TRBV28 and TRBJ2-1; TRBD2 agrees at 11 bases. Germline V CDR1 and CDR2: MDHEN, SYDVKM. The CDR3 extends over 18 amino acids. Losses at the gene ends were 5 bases for V and 9 bases for J; bases not matched to a gene: 18. The CDR3 DNA is TGTGCCAGCAGTCTGCTACTTAGCGGGGGGGCCAAATCAAGTGAGCAGTTCTTC. Translated, it gives CASSLLLSGGAKSSEQFF.

This clonotype was recorded many times. The genes are TRBV24-1 and TRBJ2-3; 8 bases match TRBD2. V lost 4 bases to trimming and J lost 4 bases; unmatched junction nucleotides: 9. The CDR3 has 16 residues. CDR1 and CDR2 from the germline V gene are KGHDR and SFDVKD. The DNA for the CDR3 is TGTGCCACCAGTGAGGGGGCGGGGGGCCGGGCAGATACGCAGTATTTT. It is translated as CATSEGAGGRADTQYF.

The J gene is TRBJ2-7, the V gene TRBV20-1; 11 nucleotides line up with TRBD2. Germline values: CDR1 DFQATT, CDR2 SNEGSKA (reference sequence). This CDR3 has 14 residues. V lost 3 bases and J lost 5; bases outside the gene matches: 6. CDR3 nucleotide sequence: TGCAGTGCTAGCCGTGGGACTAGCGGTGACGAGCAGTACTTC. This translates into CSASRGTSGDEQYF.

This clonotype was counted ten times or more. At one boundary the junction diverges from the germline segment, which might be a read error. The CDR3 nucleotides are TGCGCCAGCAGCTTGGACAGACGGGCATGGGACTTT. This codes for CASSLDRRAWDF. J is TRBJ1-1 and V is TRBV5-1; no clear D gene. The CDR3 has 12 amino acids. Germline values: CDR1 SGHRS, CDR2 YFSETQ.

The V gene is TRBV7-2, the J gene TRBJ2-2, with TRBD2 matching 10 bases. Germline-derived CDR1 and CDR2 are SGHTA and FQGNSA. CDR3 length: 16 residues. J gave up 1 base and V 4 bases, and 3 bases lay outside the gene matches. CDR3: CASSSLAGGNTGELFF. In DNA form, the CDR3 reads TGTGCCAGCAGCTCGTTAGCGGGGGGGAACACCGGGGAGCTGTTTTTT. Combining the CDR3 with reference TRBV7-2 and TRBJ2-2 gives the whole variable domain GAGVSQSPSNKVTEKGKDVELRCDPISGHTALYWYRQSLGQGLEFLIYFQGNSAPDKSGLPSDRFSAERTGGSVSTLTIQRTQQEDSAVYLCASSSLAGGNTGELFFGEGSRLTVL.

In this sample, this clonotype turned up many times. V and J are TRBV15 and TRBJ1-1; 7 bases fit TRBD1. This CDR3 comprises 16 residues. Trimming cost V 0 bases and J 4 bases; bases outside gene matches: 8. In germline, CDR1 is LNHNV, CDR2 YYDKDF (reference sequence). CDR3 sequence reads: CATSRENRGQGTEAFF. The CDR3 nucleotides are TGTGCCACCAGCAGAGAGAACAGGGGTCAGGGCACTGAAGCTTTCTTT. Combining the CDR3 with reference TRBV15 and TRBJ1-1 gives the whole variable domain DAMVIQNPRYQVTQFGKPVTLSCSQTLNHNVMYWYQQKSSQAPKLLFHYYDKDFNNEADTPDNFQSRRPNTSFCFLDIRSPGLGDTAMYLCATSRENRGQGTEAFFGQGTRLTVV.

This clonotype has at least ten counts. This rearrangement joins TRBV10-3 to TRBJ1-2, with 9 bases lining up with TRBD1. V gave up 6 bases and J gave up 13 bases; unmatched junction bases: 9. The CDR3 sequence is 12 residues long. Germline V gene data show CDR1 as ENHRY and CDR2 as SYGVKD. As DNA, the CDR3 is TGTGCCATCAGCGCCGGGACAGGGACCTCCACCTTC. This encodes CAISAGTGTSTF.

There are many counts of this clonotype. This chain uses TRBV28 with TRBJ2-7; 8 bases match TRBD1. Germline lookup yields CDR1 MDHEN and CDR2 SYDVKM. With 3 bases clipped from V and 4 bases from J, the junction kept 11 bases outside the gene matches. There are 16 residues in the CDR3. The DNA for the CDR3 is TGTGCCAGCAGTTTGTGGCAGGGGGCTAATTCGTACGAGCAGTACTTC. Encoded protein: CASSLWQGANSYEQYF.

In its sample, this clonotype was seen many times. The genes are TRBV7-2 and TRBJ1-2; D remains unclear. CDR3 length: 13 residues. Deletions cut 2 bases from V and 3 bases from J, with 7 bases between. Germline V gene data show CDR1 as SGHTA and CDR2 as FQGNSA. As DNA, the CDR3 is TGTGCCAGCAGCTTAATGGGAGACTATGGCTACACCTTC. This codes for CASSLMGDYGYTF. Variable domain in full (rest from reference TRBV7-2 and TRBJ1-2): GAGVSQSPSNKVTEKGKDVELRCDPISGHTALYWYRQSLGQGLEFLIYFQGNSAPDKSGLPSDRFSAERTGGSVSTLTIQRTQQEDSAVYLCASSLMGDYGYTFGSGTRLTVV.

This clonotype was observed many times. This rearrangement joins TRBV2 to TRBJ1-2; 7 bases map to TRBD1. V gave up 6 bases and J gave up 1 base; unmatched junction bases: 8. The CDR3 totals 15 residues. Germline CDR1 is SNHLY and CDR2 is FYNNEI. The CDR3 bases are TGTGCCAGCAGCTCCGGGACAGACCATAACTATGGCTACACCTTC. This translates into CASSSGTDHNYGYTF. Complete variable domain (other parts from reference TRBV2 and TRBJ1-2): EPEVTQTPSHQVTQMGQEVILRCVPISNHLYFYWYRQILGQKVEFLVSFYNNEISEKSEIFDDQFSVERPDGSNFTLKIRSTKLEDSAMYFCASSSGTDHNYGYTFGSGTRLTVV.

As regards this clonotype: A much larger clone differs by one base, so this may be a read error. This chain joins TRBV3-1 and TRBJ2-7; 9 bases align to TRBD1. CDR1 and CDR2 from the germline V gene are LGHDT and YNNKEL (reference sequence). CDR3 length: 15 residues. Trimming at V came to 4 bases and at J to 2 bases, leaving 6 bases not matched to a gene. CDR3 nucleotides: TGTGCCAGCAGCCTCCCCGGACAGGGGACCTACGAGCAGTACTTC. Its translation: CASSLPGQGTYEQYF.

In this sample, this clonotype turned up a few times. The gene calls are TRBV20-1 and TRBJ1-1, with 12 bases aligning to TRBD1. This CDR3 comprises 14 residues. CDR1 and CDR2 (germline): DFQATT, SNEGSKA (reference sequence). The ends lost 6 bases at V and 2 bases at J; junction bases unmatched: 4. CDR3 protein: CSAGTGGQNTEAFF. The CDR3 DNA follows: TGCAGTGCCGGGACAGGGGGCCAAAACACTGAAGCTTTCTTT.

This clonotype has at least ten counts. The chain links TRBV21-1 to TRBJ2-7. TRBV21-1 corresponds to a pseudogene. The CDR3 has 9 amino acids. The CDR3 here is CASPNEQYF. The CDR3 DNA sequence: TGTGCCAGCCCGAACGAGCAGTACTTC.

This clonotype was observed at least ten times. The DNA of the CDR3 is TGCAGTGCTAGAGATATCGGGACAGAGTACAATGAGCAGTTCTTC. Translating it yields CSARDIGTEYNEQFF. The V gene is TRBV20-1, the J gene TRBJ2-1, with TRBD1 matching 7 bases. CDR3 length equals 15 residues. Per germline, CDR1 DFQATT and CDR2 SNEGSKA (reference sequence). The J segment lost 4 bases and the V segment lost 0 bases, leaving 6 bases of the junction unmatched.

This clonotype came up many times. The V gene is TRBV20-1, the J gene TRBJ2-1, with TRBD2 matching over 10 bases. The J segment lost 10 bases and the V segment lost 6 bases, leaving 12 bases of the junction unmatched. The germline CDR1 and CDR2 sequences are DFQATT and SNEGSKA (reference sequence). This CDR3 has 14 residues. The CDR3 reads CSAVPSGGAGEQFF. DNA for the CDR3: TGCAGTGCCGTACCCAGCGGGGGGGCCGGGGAGCAGTTCTTC.

This clonotype was detected many times. The V gene is TRBV20-1, the J gene TRBJ2-3, with 7 bases fitting TRBD2. The CDR3 runs 15 residues. Germline assignment: CDR1 DFQATT and CDR2 SNEGSKA (reference sequence). With 4 bases clipped from V and 0 bases from J, the junction kept 7 bases outside the gene matches. CDR3 DNA sequence: TGCAGTGCTATGGGGGACTACCTAAGCACAGATACGCAGTATTTT. This codes for CSAMGDYLSTDTQYF.

This clonotype was observed many times. The chain joins TRBV29-1 to TRBJ2-7; 8 bases match TRBD2. Germline trimming cut 4 bases from V and 5 bases from J; bases unmatched to any gene: 4. The germline V gene encodes CDR1 SQVTM and CDR2 ANQGSEA. The CDR3 consists of 12 residues. The CDR3 DNA is TGCAGCGTTGCAGCGGGAGTCGACGAGCAGTACTTC. Translated: CSVAAGVDEQYF.

This clonotype has a count of ten or more. The chain joins TRBV7-8 to TRBJ1-1; TRBD1 aligns across 7 bases. Germline CDR1 reads SGHVS; CDR2 reads FQNEAQ. V was pared by 5 bases and J by 11 bases, with 11 bases of the junction left unmatched. The CDR3 consists of 13 residues. This chain's CDR3 is CASSPRQGGRAFF. The CDR3 region has the DNA TGTGCCAGCAGCCCCCGACAGGGAGGGCGTGCTTTCTTT.

This clonotype showed up many times. The chain couples TRBV5-1 to TRBJ2-7, with TRBD2 matching 9 bases. V shed 0 bases, J shed 4 bases, and the junction held 5 bases outside the gene matches. Germline CDR1 SGHRS, CDR2 YFSETQ. The CDR3 is 15 residues long. The CDR3 DNA is TGCGCCAGCAGCTTGGAAGGCGGGGGGGCTTACGAGCAGTACTTC. Translating it yields CASSLEGGGAYEQYF.

The sample holds many counts of this clonotype. The DNA for the CDR3 is TGCGCCAGCAGCAAAGGGGACAGGGCCCTCTCCTACGAGCAGTACTTC. Protein product: CASSKGDRALSYEQYF. This chain uses TRBV5-1 with TRBJ2-7, with 9 bases lining up with TRBD1. Germline trimming cut 4 bases from V and 0 bases from J; bases unmatched to any gene: 8. The CDR3 extends over 16 amino acids. Looked up from germline, CDR1 is SGHRS and CDR2 is YFSETQ.

This clonotype has ten or more counts. The V call is TRBV4-1, the J call TRBJ2-2; D is perhaps TRBD1 (6 bases). Trimming took off 4 bases at V and 4 bases at J, with 10 bases between the two ends. The length of the CDR3 is 14 residues. The germline V gene encodes CDR1 MGHRA and CDR2 YSYEKL. CDR3 amino acids: CASSPLQGTGELFF. The CDR3 nucleotides are TGCGCCAGCAGCCCGTTACAGGGCACCGGGGAGCTGTTTTTT.

This clonotype was seen repeatedly, ten times or more. This chain joins TRBV15 and TRBJ2-1; D is tentatively TRBD1 or TRBD2 (5 bases each). Germline CDR1 and CDR2: LNHNV and YYDKDF (reference sequence). The CDR3 totals 14 residues. V was trimmed by 8 bases and J by 5 bases, leaving 16 bases between them. The DNA for the CDR3 is TGTGCCACCGGGACCAGGGACGGCAACAATGAGCAGTTCTTC. It codes for CATGTRDGNNEQFF.